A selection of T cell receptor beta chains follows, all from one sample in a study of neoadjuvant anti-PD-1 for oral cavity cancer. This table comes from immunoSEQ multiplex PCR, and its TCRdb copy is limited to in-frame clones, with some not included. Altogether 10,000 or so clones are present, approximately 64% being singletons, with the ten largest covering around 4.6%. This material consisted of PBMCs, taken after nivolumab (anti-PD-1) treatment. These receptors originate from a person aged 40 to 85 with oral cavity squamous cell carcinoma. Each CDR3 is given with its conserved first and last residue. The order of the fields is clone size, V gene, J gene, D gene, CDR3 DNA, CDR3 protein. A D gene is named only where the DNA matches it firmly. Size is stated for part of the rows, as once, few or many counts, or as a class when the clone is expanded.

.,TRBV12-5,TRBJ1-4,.,TGTGCTAGTGGTTTGGTAACCGTTTCAACCCGGGGAAAACTGTTTTTT,CASGLVTVSTRGKLFF
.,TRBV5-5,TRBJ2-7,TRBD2,TGTGCCAGCAGCGTACTAGCGGGGGGGCTATGGGAGCAGTACTTC,CASSVLAGGLWEQYF
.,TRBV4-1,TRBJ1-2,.,TGCGCCAGCAGCCAGGCCGACGGGGGAGGAGATGGCTACACCTTC,CASSQADGGGDGYTF
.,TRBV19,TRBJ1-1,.,TGTGCCAGTAGTATTAAAATTGGCACTGAAGCTTTCTTT,CASSIKIGTEAFF
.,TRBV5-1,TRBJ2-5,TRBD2,TGCGCCAGCAGCAGTCTTTCGTTAGGAGGGGAGGGAGAGACCCAGTACTTC,CASSSLSLGGEGETQYF
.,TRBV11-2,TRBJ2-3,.,TGTGCCAGCAGCCCCCTCGGCGGGTCTCTCACAGATACGCAGTATTTT,CASSPLGGSLTDTQYF
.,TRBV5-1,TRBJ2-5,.,TGCGCCAGCAGCTTGGCCTTTAGGACGGAAGAGACCCAGTACTTC,CASSLAFRTEETQYF
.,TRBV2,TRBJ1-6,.,TGTGCCAGCAGTCAGGACAGCTCCTATAATTCACCCCTCCACTTT,CASSQDSSYNSPLHF
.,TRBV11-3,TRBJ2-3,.,TGTGCCAGCAGCATCGGGCCCTCCACAGATACGCAGTATTTT,CASSIGPSTDTQYF
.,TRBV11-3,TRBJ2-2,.,TGTGCCAGCAGCTTAACTAGCGGGGAGCTGTTTTTT,CASSLTSGELFF
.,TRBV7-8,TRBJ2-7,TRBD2,TGTGCCAGCAGCACCGGGACTAGCGGGTTCTACGAGCAGTACTTC,CASSTGTSGFYEQYF
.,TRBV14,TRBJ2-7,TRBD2,TGTGCCAGCAGCCCGGCCAGCGGGGGGGCGAGTGAGCAGTACTTC,CASSPASGGASEQYF
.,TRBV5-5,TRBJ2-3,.,TGTGCCAGCAGCTTGGGGCACTACACAGATACGCAGTATTTT,CASSLGHYTDTQYF
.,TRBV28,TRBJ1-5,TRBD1,TGTGCCAGCAGTACCGGGACAGACTTTCGGCCCCAGCATTTT,CASSTGTDFRPQHF
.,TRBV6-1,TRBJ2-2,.,TGTGCCAGCAGAGGGACGTACACCGGGGAGCTGTTTTTT,CASRGTYTGELFF
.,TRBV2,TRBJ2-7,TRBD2,TGTGCCAGGGGGGGCAAGGGACCGATAGCGGGACCGGAGCAGTACTTC,CARGGKGPIAGPEQYF
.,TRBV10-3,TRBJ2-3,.,TGTGCCATCAGCTCAGGGAACACCCTTACCACAGATACGCAGTATTTT,CAISSGNTLTTDTQYF
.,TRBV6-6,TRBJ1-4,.,TGTGCCAGCCGCTTGGGGGCGACTAATGAAAAACTGTTTTTT,CASRLGATNEKLFF
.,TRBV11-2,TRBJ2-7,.,TGTGCCAGTGGTAGGGGGGCGCAGTACTACGAGCAGTACTTC,CASGRGAQYYEQYF
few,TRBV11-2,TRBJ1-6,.,TGTGCCAGCAGCCCAGAAGTGAATTCACCCCTCCACTTT,CASSPEVNSPLHF
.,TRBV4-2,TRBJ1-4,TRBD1,TGTGCCAGCAGCCAAGCTCGGGCAGGGGGCCGGGAAAAACTGTTTTTT,CASSQARAGGREKLFF
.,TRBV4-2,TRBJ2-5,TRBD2,TGTGCCAGCAGCCCGGGACTAGCGGGGGGGAGCGGAGAGACCCAGTACTTC,CASSPGLAGGSGETQYF
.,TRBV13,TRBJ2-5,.,TGTGCCAGCAGCTTGGTCAGGGGGGGAAAAGAGACCCAGTACTTC,CASSLVRGGKETQYF
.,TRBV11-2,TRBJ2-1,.,TGTGCCAGCAGCTTTCTCAAGGGCCAGTTCTTC,CASSFLKGQFF
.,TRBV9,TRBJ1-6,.,TGTGCCAGCAGCGTAGATGGAGGCAGTTCACCCCTCCACTTT,CASSVDGGSSPLHF
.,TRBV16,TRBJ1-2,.,TGTGCCAGCAGCCAATCAGGGACAACTAACTATGGCTACACCTTC,CASSQSGTTNYGYTF
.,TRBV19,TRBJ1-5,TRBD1,TGTGCCAGTAGTCCATGGGACAGGACCGTGCAGCCCCAGCATTTT,CASSPWDRTVQPQHF
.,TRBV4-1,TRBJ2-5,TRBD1,TGCGCCAGCAGCCAAGACAGCAGGGGGCCAAGTAGAAACGGAGAGACCCAGTACTTC,CASSQDSRGPSRNGETQYF
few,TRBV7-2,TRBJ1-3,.,TGTGCCAGCAGCATGGCCGATACTGGAAACACCATATATTTT,CASSMADTGNTIYF
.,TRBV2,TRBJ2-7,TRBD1,TGTGCCAGCAGTAGGACAGGGGGCATCTACGAGCAGTACTTC,CASSRTGGIYEQYF